The 24 T cell receptor beta chains in this list originate from one sample, sequenced in a study of OX40 agonist ivuxolimab in advanced cancers. TCRdb keeps only in-frame clones here, not all; method: immunoSEQ multiplex PCR. Of tens of thousands of clones in the sample, approximately 89% are singletons; the top ten hold roughly a sixth. The sequenced sample was CD4+ or CD8+ T cells sorted from blood, obtained in a trial of the OX40 agonist ivuxolimab. The source is an adult with an advanced solid tumor such as melanoma, head and neck, liver or kidney cancer.

V gene TRBV6-5 combines with J gene TRBJ1-1; D is ambiguous. V dropped 2 bases and J dropped 2 bases, with 9 bases sitting between them. Per the germline V gene, CDR1 is MNHEY and CDR2 is SVGAGI. The CDR3 contains 14 residues. The CDR3 DNA reads TGTGCCAGCAGTTACGAAGGGTCCAACACTGAAGCTTTCTTT. It encodes CASSYEGSNTEAFF.

The rearrangement joins TRBV7-9 to TRBJ2-3; 12 positions agree with TRBD2. The CDR3 covers 16 residues. The germline V gene has CDR1 SEHNR and CDR2 FQNEAQ (reference sequence). The V and J ends lost 5 bases and 1 base, in that order; junction bases with no gene match: 4. CDR3 sequence: CASSLRLAGGTDTQYF. DNA for the CDR3: TGTGCCAGCAGCCTCAGACTAGCGGGGGGCACAGATACGCAGTATTTT.

The V gene is TRBV28, the J gene TRBJ2-1, with D possibly TRBD2 on 5 matching bases. The length of the CDR3 is 13 residues. The germline V gene encodes CDR1 MDHEN and CDR2 SYDVKM. Deletions cut 3 bases from V and 9 bases from J, with 12 bases between. The chain's CDR3 is CASSFGSRGEQFF. The DNA of the CDR3 is TGTGCCAGCAGTTTCGGGTCCCGGGGTGAGCAGTTCTTC.

CDR3 loop: CASSVGSNQPQHF. The CDR3 DNA reads as TGTGCCAGCAGCGTCGGTAGCAATCAGCCCCAGCATTTT. The rearrangement links TRBV9 to TRBJ1-5; D is undetermined. CDR3 length: 13 amino acids. Germline loops: CDR1 SGDLS, CDR2 YYNGEE. Trimming took 2 bases from V and 0 from J, leaving 3 bases between them.

The V gene is TRBV7-8, the J gene TRBJ2-2; D possibly corresponds to TRBD1 (5 bases). The CDR3 consists of 15 residues. The V end was cut by 6 bases, the J end by 4 bases, with 15 bases between. The germline V gene has CDR1 SGHVS and CDR2 FQNEAQ. CDR3 sequence: CASRPTGHLTGELFF. The CDR3 DNA reads TGTGCCAGCAGACCAACCGGACATCTCACCGGGGAGCTGTTTTTT. Together with reference TRBV7-8 and TRBJ2-2, the CDR3 gives the full variable domain: GAGVSQSPRYKVAKRGQDVALRCDPISGHVSLFWYQQALGQGPEFLTYFQNEAQLDKSGLPSDRFFAERPEGSVSTLKIQRTQQEDSAVYLCASRPTGHLTGELFFGEGSRLTVL.

A remark on this clone: Within the sample, other DNA sequences also encode this same CDR3. V is TRBV27 and J is TRBJ1-2; D possibly corresponds to TRBD1 (5 bases). Germline CDR1 MNHEY, CDR2 SMNVEV (reference sequence). The CDR3 is made up of 12 amino acids. V was cut by 6 bases and J by 3 bases, with 8 bases left in between. The CDR3 region has the DNA TGTGCCAGCAGGGGGGGTTACTATGGCTACACCTTC. Its translation is CASRGGYYGYTF.

The chain carries TRBV11-2 and TRBJ1-6; D remains unclear. This CDR3 has 13 amino acids. Germline CDR1 reads SGHAT; CDR2 reads FQNNGV. V gave up 5 bases and J gave up 8 bases, with 10 bases separating them. The CDR3 spells CASSPESDSPLHF. CDR3 sequence (DNA): TGTGCCAGCAGCCCGGAGTCGGATTCACCCCTCCACTTT.

This rearrangement joins TRBV5-6 to TRBJ1-5; 9 bases are shared with TRBD1. The CDR3 runs 14 residues. Trimming at V came to 2 bases and at J to 9 bases, leaving 6 bases not matched to a gene. CDR1 is SGHDT and CDR2 is YYEEEE in the germline V gene. CDR3 nucleotide sequence: TGTGCCAGCAGCTTAGGGACAGGGTTAGGGCCCCAGCATTTT. This encodes CASSLGTGLGPQHF.

This chain joins TRBV6-5 and TRBJ2-1; D is possibly TRBD2 (6 bases). The V end was cut by 1 base, the J end by 7 bases, with 14 bases between. This CDR3 has 15 amino acids. Germline CDR1 and CDR2: MNHEY and SVGAGI. This CDR3 is CASSYFRGSRNEQFF. The CDR3 DNA reads as TGTGCCAGCAGTTACTTCCGGGGGTCACGGAATGAGCAGTTCTTC.

The chain carries TRBV4-1 and TRBJ2-5; 7 bases agree with TRBD1. This CDR3 has 14 residues. Germline trimming cut 5 bases from V and 0 bases from J; bases unmatched to any gene: 3. Per the germline V gene, CDR1 is MGHRA and CDR2 is YSYEKL. Here the CDR3 reads CASSAQGDQETQYF. For the CDR3, the DNA is TGCGCCAGCAGCGCCCAGGGGGACCAAGAGACCCAGTACTTC.

V is TRBV19 and J is TRBJ2-2; D is uncertain. V lost 1 base to trimming and J lost 4 bases, with 10 bases between them. The CDR3 covers 15 residues. CDR1 is LNHDA, CDR2 SQIVND, per germline (reference sequence). This chain's CDR3 is CASSIGGLSTGELFF. The CDR3 nucleotides are TGTGCCAGTAGTATAGGGGGTCTGAGCACCGGGGAGCTGTTTTTT.

The gene calls are TRBV7-8 and TRBJ2-3; D gene uncertain. Trimming removed 1 base at V and 2 bases at J, with 4 bases between. Germline V gives CDR1 SGHVS, CDR2 FQNEAQ. CDR3 size: 13 residues. The CDR3 DNA follows: TGTGCCAGCAGCTTAGGGGCCACAGATACGCAGTATTTT. Translation gives CASSLGATDTQYF.

As to this clone: At one end, the junction sequence differs from germline, possibly due to a read error. This chain joins TRBV20-1 and TRBJ1-2; maybe TRBD1 (5 bases). Per germline, CDR1 DFQATT and CDR2 SNEGSKA (reference sequence). The CDR3 length is 11 residues. CDR3 residues: CSARDSYGYTF. The CDR3 DNA follows: TGCAGTGCTCGAGACAGTTATGGCTACACCTTC.

The rearrangement joins TRBV4-1 to TRBJ1-1; D gene ambiguous. The CDR3 spans 12 residues. Trimming pared 5 bases from V and 3 bases from J, leaving 7 bases between. Germline V lookup: CDR1 MGHRA, CDR2 YSYEKL. CDR3 nucleotides: TGCGCCAGCAGCGACTATTACACTGAAGCTTTCTTT. Translating it yields CASSDYYTEAFF.

The CDR3 protein is CASSSDNYNEQFF. The CDR3 DNA reads as TGTGCCAGCAGTTCGGACAACTACAATGAGCAGTTCTTC. The chain joins TRBV6-5 to TRBJ2-1, with D maybe TRBD1 (5 bases). V shed 4 bases and J shed 3 bases, with 7 bases lying between them. The CDR3 is 13 amino acids. CDR1 is MNHEY, CDR2 SVGAGI, per germline.

The rearrangement uses TRBV1 and TRBJ1-2; the DNA was not used to check the table's D call, TRBD1. TRBV1 is a pseudogene segment. The CDR3 totals 12 residues. CDR3 sequence reads: CTSSGVNYGYTF. The CDR3 region has the DNA TGCACCAGCTCAGGGGTTAACTATGGCTACACCTTC.

The chain recombines TRBV7-2 with TRBJ1-2; D perhaps matches TRBD1 (5 bases). Germline CDR1 is SGHTA and CDR2 is FQGNSA. The V end was cut by 5 bases, the J end by 4 bases, with 17 bases between. The CDR3 length is 15 residues. CDR3 DNA: TGTGCCAGCAGCGCCGGGGACGGGCTTATCTATGGCTACACCTTC. It specifies CASSAGDGLIYGYTF.

J is TRBJ1-2 and V is TRBV29-1; D gene unclear. Deletions cut 0 bases from V and 3 bases from J, with 5 bases between. Germline CDR1 SQVTM, CDR2 ANQGSEA. The CDR3 covers 12 residues. The CDR3 DNA reads TGCAGCGTTGAAGACTTGCACTATGGCTACACCTTC. This sequence encodes CSVEDLHYGYTF. The variable domain in full, with the rest retrieved from reference TRBV29-1 and TRBJ1-2, is SAVISQKPSRDICQRGTSLTIQCQVDSQVTMMFWYRQQPGQSLTLIATANQGSEATYESGFVIDKFPISRPNLTFSTLTVSNMSPEDSSIYLCSVEDLHYGYTFGSGTRLTVV.

This sequence joins TRBV9 and TRBJ1-4; no clear D. Germline-derived CDR1 and CDR2 are SGDLS and YYNGEE. This CDR3 is built from 12 residues. The germline V and J ends were trimmed by 4 bases and 4 bases, with 5 bases remaining between them. The CDR3 sequence is CASSSGNEKLFF. DNA of the CDR3: TGTGCCAGCAGCTCCGGTAATGAAAAACTGTTTTTT.

The chain links TRBV27 to TRBJ1-1; no clear D. V was clipped by 2 bases and J by 4 bases, with 8 bases between them. Germline V gene lookup returns CDR1 MNHEY and CDR2 SMNVEV (reference sequence). The CDR3 extends over 13 amino acids. The CDR3 DNA is TGTGCCAGCAGTTTAGGTGTATCCACTGAAGCTTTCTTT. Translated: CASSLGVSTEAFF.

The chain employs TRBV28 and TRBJ2-3; D is possibly TRBD1 or TRBD2 (5 bases each). V lost 7 bases and J lost 2, with 7 bases in between. This CDR3 has 12 residues. The germline V gene has CDR1 MDHEN and CDR2 SYDVKM. CDR3 amino acids: CASKGTTDTQYF. In DNA form, the CDR3 reads TGTGCCAGCAAGGGGACCACAGATACGCAGTATTTT.

The chain carries TRBV5-6 and TRBJ2-7, with TRBD1 as a possible D gene (5 bases). V was trimmed by 2 bases and J by 6 bases, leaving 9 bases between them. This CDR3 contains 12 residues. The germline CDR1 and CDR2 sequences are SGHDT and YYEEEE. The DNA for the CDR3 is TGTGCCAGCAGCTTCCAGGGATCCGAGCAGTACTTC. This gives the protein CASSFQGSEQYF.

V and J are TRBV10-1 and TRBJ1-1, with D unresolved. Trimming cost V 4 bases and J 2 bases, with 8 bases left between them. CDR1 WNHNN and CDR2 SYGVQD come from the germline V gene (reference sequence). This CDR3 comprises 13 residues. The CDR3 nucleotides are TGCGCCAGCAGTGGTACACCCAACACTGAAGCTTTCTTT. This gives the protein CASSGTPNTEAFF.

This clone appeared a few times. The chain joins TRBV12-5 to TRBJ1-1; no firm D call. Germline CDR1 is LGHNT and CDR2 is FRNRAP. This CDR3 region has 12 residues. V was pared by 1 base and J by 8 bases, with 8 bases between. The chain's CDR3 is CASGLGTKEAFF. As DNA, the CDR3 is TGTGCTAGTGGTTTGGGGACCAAGGAAGCTTTCTTT. The full variable domain, completed using reference TRBV12-5 and TRBJ1-1, is DARVTQTPRHKVTEMGQEVTMRCQPILGHNTVFWYRQTMMQGLELLAYFRNRAPLDDSGMPKDRFSAEMPDATLATLKIQPSEPRDSAVYFCASGLGTKEAFFGQGTRLTVV.